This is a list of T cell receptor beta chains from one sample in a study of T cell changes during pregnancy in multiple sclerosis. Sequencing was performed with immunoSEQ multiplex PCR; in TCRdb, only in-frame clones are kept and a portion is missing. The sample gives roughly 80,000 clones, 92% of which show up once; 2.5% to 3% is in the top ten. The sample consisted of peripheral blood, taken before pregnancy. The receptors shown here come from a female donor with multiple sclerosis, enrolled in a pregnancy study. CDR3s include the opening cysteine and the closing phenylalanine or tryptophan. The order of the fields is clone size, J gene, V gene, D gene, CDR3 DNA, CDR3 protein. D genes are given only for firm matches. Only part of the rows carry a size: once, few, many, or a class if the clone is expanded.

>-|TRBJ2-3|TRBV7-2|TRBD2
TGTGCCAGCAGCTCTCTGGCGGGAGGGCGGACAGATACGCAGTATTTT
CASSSLAGGRTDTQYF
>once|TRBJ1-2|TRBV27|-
TGTGCCAGCAAAAAGCGCTCTGCGCAGGGAGGGACTAACTATGGCTACACCTTC
CASKKRSAQGGTNYGYTF
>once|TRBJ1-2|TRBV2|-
TGTGCCAGCAGTGGGAGGGATCCGGGGGGCTACACCTTC
CASSGRDPGGYTF
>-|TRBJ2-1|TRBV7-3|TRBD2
TGTGCCAGCAGCTTAATGCTGGGACTAGACAATGAGCAGTTCTTC
CASSLMLGLDNEQFF
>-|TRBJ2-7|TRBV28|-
TGTGCCAGCAGTTCCCGAGAGAAGAGCTCCTACGAGCAGTACTTC
CASSSREKSSYEQYF
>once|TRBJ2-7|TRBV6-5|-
TGTGCCAGCAGTTACGGACTAGGGGGCTACGAGCAGTACTTC
CASSYGLGGYEQYF
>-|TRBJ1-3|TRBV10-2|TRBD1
TGCGCCAGCAGTGCGTCGATAGACAGGGTCTCTGGAAACACCATATATTTT
CASSASIDRVSGNTIYF
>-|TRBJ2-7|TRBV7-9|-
TGTGCCAGCAGCTCGAGGACTCCCTACGAGCAGTACTTC
CASSSRTPYEQYF
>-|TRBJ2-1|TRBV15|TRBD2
TGTGCCACCAGCAGAGGACTAGCCCTCGCATTCTACAATGAGCAGTTCTTC
CATSRGLALAFYNEQFF
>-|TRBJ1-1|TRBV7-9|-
TGTGCCAGCAGCTGGGTGGAGGGGCGCGGTGAAGCTTTCTTT
CASSWVEGRGEAFF
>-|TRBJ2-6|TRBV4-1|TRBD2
TGCGCCAGCAGCCAAGAGGCTAGCGGGGTGTCTGGGGCCAACGTCCTGACTTTC
CASSQEASGVSGANVLTF
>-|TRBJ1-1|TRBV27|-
TGTGCCAGCAGTTTCTTCCCTCGCGTGAACACTGAAGCTTTCTTT
CASSFFPRVNTEAFF
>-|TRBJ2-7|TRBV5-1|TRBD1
TGCGCCAGCAGCCCAAATCTCCACAGGGGATTGTCCTACGAGCAGTACTTC
CASSPNLHRGLSYEQYF
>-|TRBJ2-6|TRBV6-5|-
TGTGCCAGCAAGGGGTTAGAGGCGGGGGCCAACGTCCTGACTTTC
CASKGLEAGANVLTF
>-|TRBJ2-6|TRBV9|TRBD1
TGTGCCAGCAGCACCTGGACAGGGGTCACCTCTGGGGCCAACGTCCTGACTTTC
CASSTWTGVTSGANVLTF
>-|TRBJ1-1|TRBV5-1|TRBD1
TGCGCCAGCACCCGAACAGGGGGCTCGAACACTGAAGCTTTCTTT
CASTRTGGSNTEAFF
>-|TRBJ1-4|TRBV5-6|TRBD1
TGTGCCAGCAGCGGGGACAGGAGAAATGAAAAACTGTTTTTT
CASSGDRRNEKLFF
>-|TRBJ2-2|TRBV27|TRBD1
TGTGCCAGCAGTTCCCGACAGGGGGTTCGCACCGGGGAGCTGTTTTTT
CASSSRQGVRTGELFF
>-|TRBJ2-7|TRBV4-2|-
TGTGCCAGCAGCCAAGATGTGCAGGGCCACTACGAGCAGTACTTC
CASSQDVQGHYEQYF
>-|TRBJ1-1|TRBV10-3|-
TGTGCCATCACCCGGGACACGAACACTGAAGCTTTCTTT
CAITRDTNTEAFF
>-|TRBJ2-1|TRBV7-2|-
TGTGCCAGCAGCTCCCCACTAGTACCGGGTGAGCAGTTCTTC
CASSSPLVPGEQFF
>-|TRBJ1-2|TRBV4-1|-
TGCGCCAGCAGCCTACACAGGGAGACAAACTATGGCTACACCTTC
CASSLHRETNYGYTF
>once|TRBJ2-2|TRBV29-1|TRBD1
TGCAGCGTTGAGGGACAGGGGATCGGCGGGGAGCTGTTTTTT
CSVEGQGIGGELFF
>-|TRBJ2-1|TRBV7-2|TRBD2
TGTGCCAGCAGCTCGGGACTAGGAAAGAATGAGCAGTTCTTC
CASSSGLGKNEQFF
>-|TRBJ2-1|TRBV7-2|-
TGTGCCAGCAGCTTGGACTCTTCGGCTACCAATGAGCAGTTCTTC
CASSLDSSATNEQFF
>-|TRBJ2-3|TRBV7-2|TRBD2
TGTGCCAGCAGCTTAGTGCCTACGACTAGCGGAAGTTCAGATACGCAGTATTTT
CASSLVPTTSGSSDTQYF
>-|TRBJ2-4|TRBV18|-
TGTGCCAGCTCACCACTGGCAGGCCCTGACCTCGGTCGGTACTTC
CASSPLAGPDLGRYF
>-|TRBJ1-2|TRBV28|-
TGTGCCAGCAGCTTATCGGCAGGGATCAGGTACCACTATGGCTACACCTTC
CASSLSAGIRYHYGYTF
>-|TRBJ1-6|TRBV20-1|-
TGCAGTGCCCACCAACAGGTCCTGCCTCACTTT
CSAHQQVLPHF
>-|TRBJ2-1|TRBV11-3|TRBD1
TGTGCCAGCAGCTTGGGGACAGGGGCCGCTAGGCAGTTCTTC
CASSLGTGAARQFF
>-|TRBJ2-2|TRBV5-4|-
TGTGCCAGCAGCTTGAGGAGTAGTTTCCCCGGGGAGCTGTTTTTT
CASSLRSSFPGELFF
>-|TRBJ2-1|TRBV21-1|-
TGTGCCAGCACCTCGACTAGCGGGAGACAATCCTACAATGAGCAGTTCTTC
CASTSTSGRQSYNEQFF
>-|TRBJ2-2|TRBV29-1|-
TGCAGCGCCAGAGGATTAAACACCGGGGAGCTGTTTTTT
CSARGLNTGELFF
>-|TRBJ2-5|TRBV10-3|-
TGTGCCATCAGTGGGCTTGGGGGCGCGGAGACCCAGTACTTC
CAISGLGGAETQYF
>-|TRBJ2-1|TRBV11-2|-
TGTGCCAGCAGCTCGCCGGGGGGCGTATACTACAATGAGCAGTTCTTC
CASSSPGGVYYNEQFF
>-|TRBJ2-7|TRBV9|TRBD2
TGTGCCAGCAGCGTTGGACTAGTAGGTTACGAGCAGTACTTC
CASSVGLVGYEQYF
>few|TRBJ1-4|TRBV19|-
TGTGCCAGTAGTATATACCATGGCTCTGCAACTAATGAAAAACTGTTTTTT
CASSIYHGSATNEKLFF
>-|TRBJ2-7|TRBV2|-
TGTGCCAGCAGCTTAGCCCCCGGGGGAGTTGGCGAGCAGTACTTC
CASSLAPGGVGEQYF
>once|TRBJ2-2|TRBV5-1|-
TGCGCCAGCAGCTCCGGGAACGGGGAGCTGTTTTTT
CASSSGNGELFF
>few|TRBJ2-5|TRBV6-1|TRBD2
TGTGCCAGCAGTGTAGGAGTAGCGGGAAGTGGGGAGACCCAGTACTTC
CASSVGVAGSGETQYF
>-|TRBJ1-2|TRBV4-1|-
TGCGCCAGCAGCCAAGTTGGACTTTCGGGCTACACCTTC
CASSQVGLSGYTF
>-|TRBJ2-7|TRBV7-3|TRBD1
TGTGCCAGCAGCCTAGGACAGGGGGGGATCTACGAGCAGTACTTC
CASSLGQGGIYEQYF